The sample holds a few counts of the clone carrying this T cell receptor beta chain. Its cognate antigen is unknown. Alongside CTLA-4 blockade with ipilimumab, patients with chemo-refractory metastatic non-small-cell lung cancer received focal radiation. This sample is drawn from a study of radiotherapy plus CTLA-4 blockade in lung cancer. Study context: Objective response rate was over 15%; disease control rate, around 33%. Study results and caveats: TCR clones originating in tumors grew in number in blood after radiotherapy plus ipilimumab.

TCRdb keeps only in-frame clones here, not all; method: immunoSEQ multiplex PCR. The profile covers about 95,000 clones, with 83% appearing a single time and around 0.9% taken by the ten largest. V gave up 0 bases and J gave up 2 bases, with 15 bases separating them. CDR3 length equals 16 residues. Germline V gene sequence: CDR1 SGHRS, CDR2 YFSETQ. This specimen consisted of peripheral blood, obtained from a patient treated with radiotherapy plus ipilimumab. The receptor was derived from a human donor with non-small cell lung cancer who had stable disease on radiotherapy plus ipilimumab. The rearrangement uses TRBV5-1 and TRBJ2-7, with D possibly matching TRBD2 (7 bases). CDR3 nucleotides: TGCGCCAGCAGCTTGGGGGACGGGGGGACAACCTACGAGCAGTACTTC. This codes for CASSLGDGGTTYEQYF. The full variable domain, completed using reference TRBV5-1 and TRBJ2-7, is KAGVTQTPRYLIKTRGQQVTLSCSPISGHRSVSWYQQTPGQGLQFLFEYFSETQRNKGNFPGRFSGRQFSNSRSEMNVSTLELGDSALYLCASSLGDGGTTYEQYFGPGTRLTVT.